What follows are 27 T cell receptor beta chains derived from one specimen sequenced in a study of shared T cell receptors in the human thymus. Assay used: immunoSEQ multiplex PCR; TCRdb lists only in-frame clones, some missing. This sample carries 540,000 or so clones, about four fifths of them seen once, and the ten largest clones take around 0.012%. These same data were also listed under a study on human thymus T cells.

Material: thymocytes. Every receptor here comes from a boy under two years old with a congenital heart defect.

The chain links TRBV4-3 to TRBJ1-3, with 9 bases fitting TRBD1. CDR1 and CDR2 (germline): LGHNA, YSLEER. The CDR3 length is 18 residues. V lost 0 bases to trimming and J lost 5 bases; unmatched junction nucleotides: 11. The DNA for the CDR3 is TGCGCCAGCAGCCAAGATCAGAAGGGACAGGGAGACCGAAACACCATATATTTT. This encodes CASSQDQKGQGDRNTIYF.

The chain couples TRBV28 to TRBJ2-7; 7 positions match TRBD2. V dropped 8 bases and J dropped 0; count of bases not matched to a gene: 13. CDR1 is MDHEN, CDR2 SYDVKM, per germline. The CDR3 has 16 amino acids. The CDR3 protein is CASGPQRGRSSYEQYF. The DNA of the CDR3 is TGTGCCAGCGGGCCCCAGCGGGGCCGGAGCTCCTACGAGCAGTACTTC.

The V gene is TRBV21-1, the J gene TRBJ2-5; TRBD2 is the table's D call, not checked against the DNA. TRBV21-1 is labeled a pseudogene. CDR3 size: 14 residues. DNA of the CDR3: TGTGCCAGCAGCAAGGGGGGGGAGGGGGAGACCCAGTACTTC. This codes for CASSKGGEGETQYF.

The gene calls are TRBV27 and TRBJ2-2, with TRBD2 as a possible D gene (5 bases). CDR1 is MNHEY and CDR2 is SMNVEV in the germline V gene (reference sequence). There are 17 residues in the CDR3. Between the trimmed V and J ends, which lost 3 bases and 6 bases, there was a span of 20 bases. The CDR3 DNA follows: TGTGCCAGCAGTTTGTACCTAGCTGGCCCCCGGTCCGGGGAGCTGTTTTTT. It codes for CASSLYLAGPRSGELFF.

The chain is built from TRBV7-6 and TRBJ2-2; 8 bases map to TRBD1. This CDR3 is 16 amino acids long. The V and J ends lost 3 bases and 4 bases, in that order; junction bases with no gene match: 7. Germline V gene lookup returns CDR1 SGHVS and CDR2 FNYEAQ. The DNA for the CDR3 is TGTGCCAGCAGCTTGACCAGGGGGCTGGGCACCGGGGAGCTGTTTTTT. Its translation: CASSLTRGLGTGELFF.

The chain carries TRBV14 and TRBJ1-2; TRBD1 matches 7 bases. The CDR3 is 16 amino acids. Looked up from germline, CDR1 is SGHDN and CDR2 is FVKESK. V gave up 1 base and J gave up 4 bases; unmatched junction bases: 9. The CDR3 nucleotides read TGTGCCAGCAGCCAAGGAGTAGCGACAGGGCCCTATGGCTACACCTTC. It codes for CASSQGVATGPYGYTF.

The CDR3, as DNA: TGTGCCAGCTCACCAGCGGGACTAGCGGGAGGGGCAGGGAGCGAGCAGTACTTC. It codes for CASSPAGLAGGAGSEQYF. V gene TRBV18 combines with J gene TRBJ2-7, with TRBD2 identical over 16 bases. Per the germline V gene, CDR1 is KGHSH and CDR2 is LQKENI. The ends lost 2 bases at V and 6 bases at J; junction bases unmatched: 10. The CDR3 has 18 amino acids.

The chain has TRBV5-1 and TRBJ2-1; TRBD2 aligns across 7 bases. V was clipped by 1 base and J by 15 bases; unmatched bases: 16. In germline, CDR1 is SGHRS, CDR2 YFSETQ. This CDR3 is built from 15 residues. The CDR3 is CASSLCGSGPQSGFF. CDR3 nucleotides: TGCGCCAGCAGCTTGTGTGGTAGCGGGCCACAGTCTGGGTTCTTC.

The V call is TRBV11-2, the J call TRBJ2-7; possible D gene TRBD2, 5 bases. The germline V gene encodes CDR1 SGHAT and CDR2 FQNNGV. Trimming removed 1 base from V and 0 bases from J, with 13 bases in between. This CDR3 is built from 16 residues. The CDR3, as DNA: TGTGCCAGCAGCTTAGGTCTTCCTGGGAGCTCCTACGAGCAGTACTTC. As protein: CASSLGLPGSSYEQYF.

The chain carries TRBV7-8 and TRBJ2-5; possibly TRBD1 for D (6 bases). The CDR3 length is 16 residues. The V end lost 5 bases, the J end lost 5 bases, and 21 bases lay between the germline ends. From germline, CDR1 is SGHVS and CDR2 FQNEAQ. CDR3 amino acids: CASSPPLDRTGETQYF. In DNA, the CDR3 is TGTGCCAGCAGCCCCCCTCTGGACAGAACCGGCGAGACCCAGTACTTC.

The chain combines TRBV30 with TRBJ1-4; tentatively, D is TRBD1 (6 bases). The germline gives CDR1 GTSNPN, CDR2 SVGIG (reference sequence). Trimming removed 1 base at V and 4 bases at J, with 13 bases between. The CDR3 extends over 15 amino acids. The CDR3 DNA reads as TGTGCCTGGAGTGCAGACAGGCGTAGTAATGAAAAACTGTTTTTT. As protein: CAWSADRRSNEKLFF.

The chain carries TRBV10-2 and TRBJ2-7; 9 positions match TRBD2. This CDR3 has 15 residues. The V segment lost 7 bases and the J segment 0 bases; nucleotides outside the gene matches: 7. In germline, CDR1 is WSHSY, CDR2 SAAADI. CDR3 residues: CASMKASGDSYEQYF. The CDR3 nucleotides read TGCGCCAGCATGAAGGCTAGCGGGGACTCCTACGAGCAGTACTTC.

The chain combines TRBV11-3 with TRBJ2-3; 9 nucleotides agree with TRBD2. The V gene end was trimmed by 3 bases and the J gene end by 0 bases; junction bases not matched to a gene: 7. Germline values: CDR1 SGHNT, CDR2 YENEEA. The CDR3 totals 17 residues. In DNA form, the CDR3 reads TGTGCCAGCAGCTTCACACACCTAGCGGGAAGCACAGATACGCAGTATTTT. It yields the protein CASSFTHLAGSTDTQYF.

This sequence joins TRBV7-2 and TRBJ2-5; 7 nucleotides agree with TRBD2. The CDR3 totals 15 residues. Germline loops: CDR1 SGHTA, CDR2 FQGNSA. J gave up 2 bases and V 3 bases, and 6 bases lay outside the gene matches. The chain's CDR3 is CASSLGDYGQETQYF. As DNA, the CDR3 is TGTGCCAGCAGCTTGGGGGACTATGGGCAAGAGACCCAGTACTTC.

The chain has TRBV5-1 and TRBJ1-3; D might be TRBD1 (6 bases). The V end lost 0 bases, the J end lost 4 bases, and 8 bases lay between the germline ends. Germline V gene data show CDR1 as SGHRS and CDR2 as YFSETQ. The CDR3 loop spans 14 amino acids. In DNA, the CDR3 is TGCGCCAGCAGCTTGGGACAGGTGGGAAACACCATATATTTT. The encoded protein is CASSLGQVGNTIYF.

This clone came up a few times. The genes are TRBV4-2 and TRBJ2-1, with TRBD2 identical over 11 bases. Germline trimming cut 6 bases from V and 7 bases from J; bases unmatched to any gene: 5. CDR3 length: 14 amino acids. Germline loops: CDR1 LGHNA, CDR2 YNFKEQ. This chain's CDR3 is CASSLSGGGNEQFF. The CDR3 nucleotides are TGTGCCAGCAGTCTTAGCGGGGGGGGGAATGAGCAGTTCTTC.

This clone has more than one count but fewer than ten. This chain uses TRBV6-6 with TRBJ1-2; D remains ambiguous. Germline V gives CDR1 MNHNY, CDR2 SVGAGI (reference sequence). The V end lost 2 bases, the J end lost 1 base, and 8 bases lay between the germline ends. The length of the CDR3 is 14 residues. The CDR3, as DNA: TGTGCCAGCAGTTACGACATCAATAACTATGGCTACACCTTC. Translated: CASSYDINNYGYTF.

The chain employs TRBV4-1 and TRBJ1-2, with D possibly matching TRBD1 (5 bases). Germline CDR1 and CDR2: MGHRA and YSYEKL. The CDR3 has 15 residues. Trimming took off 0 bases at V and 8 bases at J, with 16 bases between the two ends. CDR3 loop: CASSQDPGLKGGYTF. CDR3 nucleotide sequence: TGCGCCAGCAGCCAAGATCCGGGTTTAAAGGGGGGCTACACCTTC.

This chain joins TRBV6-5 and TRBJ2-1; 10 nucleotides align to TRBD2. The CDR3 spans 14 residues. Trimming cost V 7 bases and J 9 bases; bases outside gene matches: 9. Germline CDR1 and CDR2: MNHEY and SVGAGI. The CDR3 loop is CASTASGRQGEQFF. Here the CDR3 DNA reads TGTGCCAGCACTGCTAGCGGGAGACAGGGTGAGCAGTTCTTC.

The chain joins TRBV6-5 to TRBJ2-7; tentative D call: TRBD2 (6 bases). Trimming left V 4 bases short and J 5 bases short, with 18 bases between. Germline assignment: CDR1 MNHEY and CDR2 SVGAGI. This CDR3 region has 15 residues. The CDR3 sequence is CASSCRGRGWDEQYF. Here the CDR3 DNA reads TGTGCCAGCAGTTGCCGGGGGAGAGGTTGGGACGAGCAGTACTTC.

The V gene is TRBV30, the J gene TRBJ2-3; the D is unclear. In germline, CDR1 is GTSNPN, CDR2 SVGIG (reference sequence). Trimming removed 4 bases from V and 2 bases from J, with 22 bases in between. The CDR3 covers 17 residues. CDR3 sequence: CAWTYHRLGMNTDTQYF. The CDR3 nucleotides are TGTGCCTGGACCTACCACCGGCTAGGAATGAACACAGATACGCAGTATTTT.

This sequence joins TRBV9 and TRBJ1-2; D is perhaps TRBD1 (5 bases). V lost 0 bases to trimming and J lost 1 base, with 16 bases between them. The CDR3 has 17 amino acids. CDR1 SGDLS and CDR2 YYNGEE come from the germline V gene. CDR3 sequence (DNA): TGTGCCAGCAGCGTAGGTAAGACGGACGGACATAACTATGGCTACACCTTC. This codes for CASSVGKTDGHNYGYTF.

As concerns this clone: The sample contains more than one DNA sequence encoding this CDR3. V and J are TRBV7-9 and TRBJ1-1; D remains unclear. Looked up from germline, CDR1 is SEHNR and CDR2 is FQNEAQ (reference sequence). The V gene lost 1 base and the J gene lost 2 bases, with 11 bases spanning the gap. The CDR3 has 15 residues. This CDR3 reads CASSLVGRGNTEAFF. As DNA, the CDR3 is TGTGCCAGCAGCTTAGTGGGCCGGGGAAACACTGAAGCTTTCTTT.

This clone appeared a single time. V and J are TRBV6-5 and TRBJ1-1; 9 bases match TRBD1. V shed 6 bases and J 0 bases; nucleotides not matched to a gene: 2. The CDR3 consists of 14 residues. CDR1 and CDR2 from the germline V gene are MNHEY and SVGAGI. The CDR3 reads CASRDRGLNTEAFF. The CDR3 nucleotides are TGTGCCAGCAGGGACAGGGGACTGAACACTGAAGCTTTCTTT.

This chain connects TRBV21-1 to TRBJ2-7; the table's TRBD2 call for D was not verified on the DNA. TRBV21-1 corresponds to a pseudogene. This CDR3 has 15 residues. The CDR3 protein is CASSQRTTDSYEQYF. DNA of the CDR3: TGTGCCAGCAGCCAACGGACTACCGACTCCTACGAGCAGTACTTC.

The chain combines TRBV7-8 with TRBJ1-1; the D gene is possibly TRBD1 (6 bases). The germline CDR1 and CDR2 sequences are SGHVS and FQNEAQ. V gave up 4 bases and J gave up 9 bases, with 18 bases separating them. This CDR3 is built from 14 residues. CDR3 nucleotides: TGTGCCAGCAGCTACGCTGGGGAGGGACACAAAGCTTTCTTT. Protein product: CASSYAGEGHKAFF.

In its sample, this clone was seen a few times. Here the CDR3 reads CATSAHRGGDKLFF. CDR3 coding DNA: TGTGCCACCAGCGCCCACCGGGGGGGAGACAAACTGTTTTTT. This rearrangement joins TRBV15 to TRBJ1-4; possible D gene TRBD1, 5 bases. The CDR3 spans 14 residues. The ends were cut back, 5 bases at V and 11 bases at J, with 18 bases in the middle. From germline, CDR1 is LNHNV and CDR2 YYDKDF (reference sequence).